This T cell receptor beta chain was captured in a study of CD8 T cells in Susac syndrome. Random hexamers were used to reverse transcribe an amount of roughly 0.45 to 1 ug RNA. TCRdb passed the immunoSEQ multiplex PCR reads through MiXCR, listing each CDR3 protein once. The table has approximately 230,000 distinct CDR3 sequences, around 93% seen once; the top ten hold around 0.072%. This CDR3 is built from 14 residues. The germline gives CDR1 LGHDT, CDR2 YNNKEL (reference sequence). V was pared by 1 base and J by 3 bases, with 9 bases between. This clonotype was obtained from a human donor with multiple sclerosis. Sequenced sample: CD4+ T cells from PBMCs. The chain uses TRBV3-1 and TRBJ2-5; D unclear. The CDR3 DNA reads TGTGCCAGCAGCCAAGGACGGCAGGAAGAGACCCAGTACTTC. Translation gives CASSQGRQEETQYF.